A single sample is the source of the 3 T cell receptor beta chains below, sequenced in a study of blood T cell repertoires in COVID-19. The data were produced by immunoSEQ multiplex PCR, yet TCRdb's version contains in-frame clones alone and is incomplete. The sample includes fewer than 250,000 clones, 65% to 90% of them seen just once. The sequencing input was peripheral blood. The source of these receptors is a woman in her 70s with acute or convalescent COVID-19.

CDR3 nucleotides: TGTGCCAGCAGCTCGGGACAGGGGACCTATGGCTACACCTTC. This encodes CASSSGQGTYGYTF. The J gene is TRBJ1-2, the V gene TRBV11-2; the match to TRBD1 covers 10 bases. Germline V gene sequence: CDR1 SGHAT, CDR2 FQNNGV. The CDR3 extends over 14 amino acids. Losses at the gene ends were 4 bases for V and 4 bases for J; bases not matched to a gene: 3.

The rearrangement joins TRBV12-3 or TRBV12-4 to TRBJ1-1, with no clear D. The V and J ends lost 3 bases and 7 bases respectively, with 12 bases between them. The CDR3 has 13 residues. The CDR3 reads CASSFGPPGEAFF. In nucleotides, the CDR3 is TGTGCCAGCAGTTTTGGGCCCCCAGGTGAAGCTTTCTTT.

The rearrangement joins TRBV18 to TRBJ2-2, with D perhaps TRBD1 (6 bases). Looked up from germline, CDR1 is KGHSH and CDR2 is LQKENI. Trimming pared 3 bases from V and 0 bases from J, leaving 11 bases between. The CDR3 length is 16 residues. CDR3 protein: CASSPLGQTNTGELFF. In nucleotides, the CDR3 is TGTGCCAGCTCACCCCTCGGACAGACGAACACCGGGGAGCTGTTTTTT.